Listed here are 16 T cell receptor beta chains from one sample, sequenced in a study of blood T cell repertoires in COVID-19. Profiling relied on immunoSEQ multiplex PCR, and the TCRdb table lists in-frame clones only, not all of them. The sample contains over 85,000 clones, 85% to 90% of which appear only once. The sequencing input was peripheral blood. These receptors all stem from a woman older than 75 with active COVID-19.

The chain joins TRBV29-1 to TRBJ1-1, with 9 bases identical to TRBD1. The J segment lost 3 bases and the V segment lost 3 bases, leaving 5 bases of the junction unmatched. The V gene's germline CDR1 is SQVTM and CDR2 ANQGSEA. The CDR3 consists of 14 residues. The CDR3: CSVDPTGGDTEAFF. The CDR3 DNA reads as TGCAGCGTTGATCCGACAGGGGGAGACACTGAAGCTTTCTTT. Complete variable domain (other parts from reference TRBV29-1 and TRBJ1-1): SAVISQKPSRDICQRGTSLTIQCQVDSQVTMMFWYRQQPGQSLTLIATANQGSEATYESGFVIDKFPISRPNLTFSTLTVSNMSPEDSSIYLCSVDPTGGDTEAFFGQGTRLTVV.

This chain joins TRBV11-2 and TRBJ1-3, with D unresolved. In germline, CDR1 is SGHAT, CDR2 FQNNGV. This CDR3 comprises 17 residues. The ends were cut back, 2 bases at V and 0 bases at J, with 14 bases in the middle. The CDR3 sequence: CASSLLTAAPSGNTIYF. The CDR3, as DNA: TGTGCCAGCAGCTTACTTACAGCCGCTCCCTCTGGAAACACCATATATTTT.

This chain links TRBV11-2 with TRBJ2-1; 8 bases are shared with TRBD2. This CDR3 has 15 residues. Trimming removed 3 bases from V and 4 bases from J; junction bases left unmatched: 5. Germline V gene lookup returns CDR1 SGHAT and CDR2 FQNNGV. The CDR3 here is CASSFRGGLYNEQFF. CDR3 coding DNA: TGTGCCAGCAGCTTCCGGGGGGGCCTTTACAATGAGCAGTTCTTC.

The V and J genes are TRBV27 and TRBJ1-2; 7 bases line up with TRBD1. The J segment lost 4 bases and the V segment lost 5 bases, leaving 13 bases of the junction unmatched. The CDR3 has 16 residues. Germline V gene sequence: CDR1 MNHEY, CDR2 SMNVEV (reference sequence). CDR3 sequence reads: CASSERRGTVFYGYTF. CDR3 in DNA: TGTGCCAGCAGTGAGCGACGGGGGACAGTCTTCTATGGCTACACCTTC.

The J gene is TRBJ2-2, the V gene TRBV24-1; TRBD2 agrees at 14 bases. The germline gives CDR1 KGHDR, CDR2 SFDVKD. The CDR3 contains 15 residues. V shed 6 bases, J shed 5 bases, and the junction held 1 base outside the gene matches. The CDR3 protein is CATSRTSGRTGELFF. For the CDR3, the DNA is TGTGCCACCAGTCGGACTAGCGGGAGGACCGGGGAGCTGTTTTTT.

This clone was counted once. The chain couples TRBV11-2 to TRBJ2-3; TRBD2 agrees at 8 bases. The CDR3 has 16 residues. The germline CDR1 and CDR2 sequences are SGHAT and FQNNGV. Unmatched junction bases numbered 9, after V lost 5 bases and J lost 2 bases. Here the CDR3 DNA reads TGTGCCAGCAGCAGCCTTTCAGCGGGGGTCACAGATACGCAGTATTTT. Amino acids: CASSSLSAGVTDTQYF.

This chain uses TRBV5-6 with TRBJ1-5; possibly TRBD1 for D (6 bases). Germline V gene sequence: CDR1 SGHDT, CDR2 YYEEEE. V lost 2 bases and J 4 bases, leaving 13 bases between the germline ends. This CDR3 has 15 residues. The CDR3 coding sequence is TGTGCCAGCAGCTTTGGGCCCCAGGGGAATCAGCCCCAGCATTTT. Encoded protein: CASSFGPQGNQPQHF. The complete variable domain, with remaining parts taken from reference TRBV5-6 and TRBJ1-5, reads DAGVTQSPTHLIKTRGQQVTLRCSPKSGHDTVSWYQQALGQGPQFIFQYYEEEERQRGNFPDRFSGHQFPNYSSELNVNALLLGDSALYLCASSFGPQGNQPQHFGDGTRLSIL.

J is TRBJ2-1 and V is TRBV7-2, with 11 bases matching TRBD2. J lost 4 bases, V lost 1 base, and 3 bases had no gene match. The germline V gene has CDR1 SGHTA and CDR2 FQGNSA. CDR3 size: 16 residues. For the CDR3, the DNA is TGTGCCAGCAGCTTAGAACGGACTAGCGGGTACAATGAGCAGTTCTTC. This codes for CASSLERTSGYNEQFF.

The rearrangement joins TRBV5-4 to TRBJ2-7; TRBD1 aligns across 7 bases. Trimming took 0 bases from V and 0 from J; bases not matched to a gene: 3. The CDR3 spans 15 residues. Germline V lookup: CDR1 SGHNT, CDR2 YYREEE (reference sequence). This chain's CDR3 is CASSLDRGSSYEQYF. The DNA for the CDR3 is TGTGCCAGCAGCTTGGACAGGGGCTCCTCCTACGAGCAGTACTTC.

This clone was picked up a small number of times. The V call is TRBV18, the J call TRBJ2-7, with D possibly matching TRBD1 (6 bases). The CDR3 runs to 15 residues. The germline CDR1 and CDR2 sequences are KGHSH and LQKENI. Trimming left V 1 base short and J 5 bases short, with 15 bases between. The chain's CDR3 is CASSPQTGTRNEQYF. CDR3 bases: TGTGCCAGCTCACCACAAACCGGGACAAGGAACGAGCAGTACTTC.

This clone has just one count. The genes are TRBV28 and TRBJ2-1; TRBD2 matches 7 bases. With 5 bases clipped from V and 8 bases from J, the junction kept 6 bases outside the gene matches. From germline, CDR1 is MDHEN and CDR2 SYDVKM. The length of the CDR3 is 13 residues. CDR3 DNA: TGTGCCAGCAGTGCCTGGACTAGACATGAGCAGTTCTTC. It specifies CASSAWTRHEQFF.

Only one count was recorded for this clone. The rearrangement uses TRBV9 and TRBJ2-1; tentatively, D is TRBD1 (5 bases). The CDR3 sequence is 15 residues long. Germline V gene sequence: CDR1 SGDLS, CDR2 YYNGEE. V gave up 0 bases and J gave up 8 bases, with 15 bases separating them. In DNA, the CDR3 is TGTGCCAGCAGCGTAGGGCAGGGAATAGGCTATGAGCAGTTCTTC. It encodes CASSVGQGIGYEQFF.

V gene TRBV29-1 combines with J gene TRBJ2-6; the D is unclear. Germline V gives CDR1 SQVTM, CDR2 ANQGSEA. Trimming took 2 bases from V and 0 from J, leaving 11 bases between them. CDR3 length: 16 amino acids. CDR3 amino acids: CSVEYVTTSGANVLTF. CDR3 coding DNA: TGCAGCGTTGAATATGTAACTACCTCTGGGGCCAACGTCCTGACTTTC.

The rearrangement joins TRBV5-1 to TRBJ1-2; 10 bases map to TRBD1. The V gene end was trimmed by 1 base and the J gene end by 8 bases; junction bases not matched to a gene: 8. CDR3 length equals 15 residues. Germline values: CDR1 SGHRS, CDR2 YFSETQ. This CDR3 reads CASSLIPGTGEGYTF. The CDR3 nucleotides are TGCGCCAGCAGCTTGATACCTGGGACAGGGGAGGGCTACACCTTC.

V gene TRBV20-1 combines with J gene TRBJ2-2; maybe TRBD1 (5 bases). This CDR3 is 13 amino acids long. V lost 3 bases and J 5 bases, leaving 10 bases between the germline ends. Per the germline V gene, CDR1 is DFQATT and CDR2 is SNEGSKA (reference sequence). The CDR3 region is CSASSRVTGELFF. The CDR3 nucleotides are TGCAGTGCTAGTAGCAGGGTGACCGGGGAGCTGTTTTTT.

The V and J genes are TRBV4-2 and TRBJ1-2, with TRBD1 matching 7 bases. This CDR3 spans 13 amino acids. The V gene end was trimmed by 1 base and the J gene end by 4 bases; junction bases not matched to a gene: 0. The V gene's germline CDR1 is LGHNA and CDR2 YNFKEQ. The CDR3 region has the DNA TGTGCCAGCAGCCAAGGACAGGGCTATGGCTACACCTTC. Translating it yields CASSQGQGYGYTF.